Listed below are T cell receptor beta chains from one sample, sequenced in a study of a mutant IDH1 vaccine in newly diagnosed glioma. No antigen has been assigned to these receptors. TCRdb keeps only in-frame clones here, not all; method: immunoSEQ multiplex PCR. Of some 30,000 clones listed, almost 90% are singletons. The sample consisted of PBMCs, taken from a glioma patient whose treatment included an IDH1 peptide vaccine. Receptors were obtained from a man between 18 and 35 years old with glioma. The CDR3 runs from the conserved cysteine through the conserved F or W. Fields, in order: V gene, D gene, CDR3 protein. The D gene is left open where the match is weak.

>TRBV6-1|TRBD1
CASRDRGRFEKLFF
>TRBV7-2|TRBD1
CASSRGTGGGQTEAFF
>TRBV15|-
CATSPRKRAKNIQYF
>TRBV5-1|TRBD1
CASSSGTGRETQYF
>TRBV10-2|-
CASKGNKGTDTQYF
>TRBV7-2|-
CASSLAGPDRLGGYTF
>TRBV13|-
CASSLGSSMTNEKLFF
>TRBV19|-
CASSIEGRGPDGEAFF
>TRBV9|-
CASSVDGRDTQYF
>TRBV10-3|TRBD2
CAIRAGHGREGTDTQYF
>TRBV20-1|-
CSASRAGEAFF
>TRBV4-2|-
CASSQDEGYNEQFF
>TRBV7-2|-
CASSRDSNTGELFF
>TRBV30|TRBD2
CAWSLSGSHEQYF
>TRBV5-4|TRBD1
CASSLDRGVYNEQFF
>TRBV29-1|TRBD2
CSVEEASGRGEYF
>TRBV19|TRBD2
CASSPWTSRGETQYF
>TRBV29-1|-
CSVDVRGGYNEQFF
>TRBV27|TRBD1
CASAPDRGHNEQYF
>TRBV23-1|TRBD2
CASRQTSATDTQYF
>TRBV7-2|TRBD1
CASSEPGGYSNTEAFF
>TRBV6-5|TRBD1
CASSLQGNYGYTF
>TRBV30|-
CAWGQTNSPLHF
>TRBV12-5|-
CASGLVNQGTTYEQYF
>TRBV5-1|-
CASSGTNGETQYF
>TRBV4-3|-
CASSQVRSPNTGELFF
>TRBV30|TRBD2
CAGQRERYTGELFF
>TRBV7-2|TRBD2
CASSPLAGEVVYEQYF
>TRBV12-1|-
CASSSRANDEQYF
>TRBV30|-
CAWSPYNGAVNTEAFF
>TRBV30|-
CAWSVRPGSGRYEQYF
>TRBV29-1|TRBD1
CSVGTGGSRELFF
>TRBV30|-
CACHQGQGVDGYTF
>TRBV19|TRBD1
CATRGQDQGQETQYF
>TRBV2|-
CASMGSYNEQFF
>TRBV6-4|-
CASSSTLNPTDSNQPQHF
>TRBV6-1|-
CASSEASRDTQYF
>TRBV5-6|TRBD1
CASSALGTQGTEAFF
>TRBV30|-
CAWTPGGLDTGELFF
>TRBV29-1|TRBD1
CSVREGASNQPQHF
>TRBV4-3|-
CASSQTSGWTDTQYF
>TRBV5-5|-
CASSLEDEPQHF
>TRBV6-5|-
CASGRWQGNEQYF
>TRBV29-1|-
CSVAGLWGENEQFF
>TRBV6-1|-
CASSEKVGGATEAFF